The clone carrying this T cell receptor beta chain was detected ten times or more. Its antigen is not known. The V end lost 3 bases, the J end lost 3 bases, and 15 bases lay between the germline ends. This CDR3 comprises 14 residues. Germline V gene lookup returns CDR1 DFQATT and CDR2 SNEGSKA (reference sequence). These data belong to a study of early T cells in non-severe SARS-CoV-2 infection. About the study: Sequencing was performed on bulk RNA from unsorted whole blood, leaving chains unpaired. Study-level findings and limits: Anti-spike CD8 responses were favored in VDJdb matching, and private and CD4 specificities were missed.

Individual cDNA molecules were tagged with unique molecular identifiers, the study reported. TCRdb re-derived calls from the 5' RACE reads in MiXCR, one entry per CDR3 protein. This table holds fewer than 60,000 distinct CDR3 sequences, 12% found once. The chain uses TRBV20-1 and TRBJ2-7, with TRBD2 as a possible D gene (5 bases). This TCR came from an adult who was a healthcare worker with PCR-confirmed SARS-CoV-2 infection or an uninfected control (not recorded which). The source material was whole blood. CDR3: CSASTGILGYEQYF. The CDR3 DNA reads TGCAGTGCTAGTACCGGGATTCTCGGCTACGAGCAGTACTTC.